This T cell receptor beta chain stems from a study of blood T cell repertoires in COVID-19. Study as a whole: In each case, the material was cDNA or gDNA derived from T cells, B-cell-depleted T cells, or PBMCs.

Participant ages covered 18 to 89 years across about 22 US areas. Trimming took 1 base from V and 6 from J, leaving 12 bases between them. Germline V lookup: CDR1 LGHDT, CDR2 YNNKEL (reference sequence). The CDR3 has 14 residues. In the original workflow: Amplification of reference gene primers was used by the study to estimate nucleated cell counts. Measured with immunoSEQ multiplex PCR; TCRdb has only the in-frame clones, and not every one. V and J calls and clone size are as listed in that table; D and trimming were resolved from the DNA. This table holds over 200,000 clones, approximately 85% found once.

The gene calls are TRBV3-1 (or the pseudogene TRBV3-2) and TRBJ1-1, with TRBD1 as a possible D gene (6 bases). The sample consisted of PBMCs or T cells enriched from blood (not recorded which). The sequence was collected from a woman aged 45-59 years who had recovered from COVID-19. The CDR3 DNA follows: TGTGCCAGCAGCCAAGTGTCAGGGGCGTCTGAAGCTTTCTTT. As protein: CASSQVSGASEAFF.